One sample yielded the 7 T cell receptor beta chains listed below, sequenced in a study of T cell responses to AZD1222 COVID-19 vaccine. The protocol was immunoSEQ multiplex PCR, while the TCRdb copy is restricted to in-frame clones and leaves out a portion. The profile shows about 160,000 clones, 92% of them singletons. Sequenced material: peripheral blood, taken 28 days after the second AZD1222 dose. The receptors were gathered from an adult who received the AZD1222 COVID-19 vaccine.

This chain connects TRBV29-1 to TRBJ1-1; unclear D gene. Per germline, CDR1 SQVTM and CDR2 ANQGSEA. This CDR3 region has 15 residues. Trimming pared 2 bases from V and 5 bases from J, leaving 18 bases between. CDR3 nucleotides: TGCAGCGTTGAACTAGGACCGACTCCGGGGACTGAAGCTTTCTTT. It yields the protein CSVELGPTPGTEAFF.

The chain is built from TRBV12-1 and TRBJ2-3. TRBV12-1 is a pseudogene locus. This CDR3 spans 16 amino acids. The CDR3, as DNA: TGTGCCAGCAGCTGGGGGGCTGGGAAGTTCACAGATACGCAGTATTTT. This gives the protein CASSWGAGKFTDTQYF.

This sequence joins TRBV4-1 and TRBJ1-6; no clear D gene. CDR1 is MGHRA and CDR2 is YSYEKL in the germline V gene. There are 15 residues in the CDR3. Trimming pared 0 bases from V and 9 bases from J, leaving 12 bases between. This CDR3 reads CASSQDPGAGSPLHF. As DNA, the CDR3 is TGCGCCAGCAGCCAAGATCCAGGAGCGGGTTCACCCCTCCACTTT.

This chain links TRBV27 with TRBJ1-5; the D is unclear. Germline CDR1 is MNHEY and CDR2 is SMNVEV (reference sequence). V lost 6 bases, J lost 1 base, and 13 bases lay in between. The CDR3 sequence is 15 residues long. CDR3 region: CASSPIGLSNQPQHF. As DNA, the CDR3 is TGTGCCAGCAGCCCAATCGGACTGAGCAATCAGCCCCAGCATTTT.

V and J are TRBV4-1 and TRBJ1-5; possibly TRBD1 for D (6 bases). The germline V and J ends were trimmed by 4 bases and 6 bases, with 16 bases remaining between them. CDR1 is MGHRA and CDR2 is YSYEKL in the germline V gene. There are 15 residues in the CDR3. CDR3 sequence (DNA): TGCGCCAGCAGCCCGTTGGGCAGGGGACCTCAGCCCCAGCATTTT. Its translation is CASSPLGRGPQPQHF.

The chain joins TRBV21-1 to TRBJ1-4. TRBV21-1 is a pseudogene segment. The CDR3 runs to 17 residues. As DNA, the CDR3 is TGTGCCAGCAGCAAAACTGAGGAGGCCTCAACTAATGAAAAACTGTTTTTT. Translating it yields CASSKTEEASTNEKLFF.

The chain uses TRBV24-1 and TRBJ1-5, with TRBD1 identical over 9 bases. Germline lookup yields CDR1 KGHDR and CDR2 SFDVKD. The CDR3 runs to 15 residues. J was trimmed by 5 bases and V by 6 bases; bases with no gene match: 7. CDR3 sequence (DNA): TGTGCCACCAGTAGAACAGGGGGCTGGGATCAGCCCCAGCATTTT. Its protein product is CATSRTGGWDQPQHF.